Shown below are 28 T cell receptor beta chains from a single sample sequenced in a study of blood T cell repertoires in COVID-19. Produced via immunoSEQ multiplex PCR; TCRdb's table is partial and in-frame only. The sample lists 310,000 or so clones; about nine tenths were seen once. What was sequenced was peripheral blood. The receptors derive from a man aged 45 to 65 with active or convalescent COVID-19.

The genes are TRBV4-1 and TRBJ2-7; D remains ambiguous. V was pared by 4 bases and J by 2 bases, with 12 bases between. This CDR3 is 14 amino acids long. Germline V lookup: CDR1 MGHRA, CDR2 YSYEKL. In nucleotides, the CDR3 is TGCGCCAGCAGCCCCGTGGGCTCTCCCTACGAGCAGTACTTC. Protein product: CASSPVGSPYEQYF.

The chain links TRBV5-1 to TRBJ2-2, with a weak D call TRBD1 (5 bases). This CDR3 spans 15 amino acids. Trimming left V 2 bases short and J 2 bases short, with 10 bases between. From germline, CDR1 is SGHRS and CDR2 YFSETQ. The DNA of the CDR3 is TGCGCCAGCAGCTTCCAGGGTTCTAACACCGGGGAGCTGTTTTTT. It codes for CASSFQGSNTGELFF.

The DNA of the CDR3 is TGTGCCAGCAGCTTGCGGACAGGGGGCGAGGAAAAACTGTTTTTT. This sequence encodes CASSLRTGGEEKLFF. V usage is TRBV5-6 and J usage is TRBJ1-4; 11 bases are shared with TRBD1. The CDR3 covers 15 residues. Losses at the gene ends were 1 base for V and 8 bases for J; bases not matched to a gene: 4. CDR1 and CDR2 (germline): SGHDT, YYEEEE.

Many counts were recorded for this clone. In the same sample, other DNA sequences code for this CDR3. The genes are TRBV5-1 and TRBJ2-5; 9 positions agree with TRBD2. The germline CDR1 and CDR2 sequences are SGHRS and YFSETQ. V shed 0 bases, J shed 1 base, and the junction held 7 bases outside the gene matches. This CDR3 comprises 17 residues. This chain's CDR3 is CASSLGLAGGFQETQYF. CDR3 coding DNA: TGCGCCAGCAGCTTGGGGCTGGCGGGGGGGTTCCAAGAGACCCAGTACTTC.

The CDR3 loop is CASRPNIASLYNEQFF. CDR3 DNA sequence: TGTGCCAGCAGGCCTAATATTGCTAGCCTCTACAATGAGCAGTTCTTC. J is TRBJ2-1 and V is TRBV11-2; a weak D match, TRBD2 (5 bases). Trimming left V 6 bases short and J 3 bases short, with 18 bases between. Germline assignment: CDR1 SGHAT and CDR2 FQNNGV. CDR3 length equals 16 residues. The full variable domain, in which reference TRBV11-2 and TRBJ2-1 provide the parts outside the CDR3, is EAGVAQSPRYKIIEKRQSVAFWCNPISGHATLYWYQQILGQGPKLLIQFQNNGVVDDSQLPKDRFSAERLKGVDSTLKIQPAKLEDSAVYLCASRPNIASLYNEQFFGPGTRLTVL.

The chain combines TRBV2 with TRBJ1-2; weak D call: TRBD1 (6 bases). This CDR3 has 14 amino acids. V was clipped by 6 bases and J by 2 bases, with 13 bases between them. Germline V lookup: CDR1 SNHLY, CDR2 FYNNEI. This CDR3 is CASSPGTSNYGYTF. As DNA, the CDR3 is TGTGCCAGCAGCCCCGGGACATCCAACTATGGCTACACCTTC.

The chain uses TRBV6-5 and TRBJ2-7; TRBD1 might be the D (7 bases). This CDR3 is built from 15 residues. The V gene lost 6 bases and the J gene lost 0 bases, with 15 bases spanning the gap. Germline CDR1 is MNHEY and CDR2 is SVGAGI. This CDR3 is CASRGGTESSYEQYF. The CDR3 DNA reads as TGTGCCAGCAGGGGCGGGACAGAGAGCTCCTACGAGCAGTACTTC.

This chain connects TRBV28 to TRBJ1-1; 11 nucleotides align to TRBD1. With 2 bases clipped from V and 3 bases from J, the junction kept 2 bases outside the gene matches. The CDR3 is 15 residues long. CDR1 and CDR2 (germline): MDHEN, SYDVKM. CDR3 DNA sequence: TGTGCCAGCAGTTTACCGGGACAGGGGGACACTGAAGCTTTCTTT. Protein sequence: CASSLPGQGDTEAFF.

V usage is TRBV7-9 and J usage is TRBJ1-1, with D possibly TRBD1 on 5 matching bases. V was trimmed by 5 bases and J by 1 base, leaving 11 bases between them. Germline V lookup: CDR1 SEHNR, CDR2 FQNEAQ (reference sequence). This CDR3 has 14 amino acids. DNA of the CDR3: TGTGCCAGCAGCGGCAGGGAAGGGAACACTGAAGCTTTCTTT. It specifies CASSGREGNTEAFF.

A few counts support this clone. The chain combines TRBV6-5 with TRBJ1-4, with unresolved D. V lost 0 bases to trimming and J lost 5 bases, with 10 bases between them. The germline CDR1 and CDR2 sequences are MNHEY and SVGAGI. CDR3 size: 15 residues. The chain's CDR3 is CASSYSMRPNEKLFF. The CDR3 DNA sequence: TGTGCCAGCAGTTACTCGATGAGGCCGAATGAAAAACTGTTTTTT.

The rearrangement joins TRBV7-9 to TRBJ2-1; TRBD1 matches 8 bases. Trimming at V came to 5 bases and at J to 4 bases, leaving 7 bases not matched to a gene. The CDR3 covers 15 residues. CDR1 and CDR2 (germline): SEHNR, FQNEAQ (reference sequence). CDR3 bases: TGTGCCAGCAGCCACGGACAGGGACCTTACAATGAGCAGTTCTTC. Its translation is CASSHGQGPYNEQFF.

The chain recombines TRBV7-3 with TRBJ2-3, with no clear D. V lost 5 bases and J lost 0, with 12 bases in between. The germline V gene encodes CDR1 SGHTA and CDR2 FQGTGA. The CDR3 consists of 15 residues. CDR3 sequence: CASSRTGTSTDTQYF. DNA for the CDR3: TGTGCCAGCAGCCGTACGGGTACTAGCACAGATACGCAGTATTTT.

The V gene is TRBV19, the J gene TRBJ2-1; D perhaps matches TRBD2 (6 bases). CDR3 length equals 15 residues. With 3 bases removed from V and 4 bases from J, the gap between germline ends came to 13 bases. The germline V gene has CDR1 LNHDA and CDR2 SQIVND (reference sequence). The CDR3 region has the DNA TGTGCCAGTAGTATGGGTCTAGCGCGTTACAATGAGCAGTTCTTC. The encoded protein is CASSMGLARYNEQFF.

The chain combines TRBV9 with TRBJ2-1; TRBD2 matches 10 bases. The CDR3 loop spans 16 amino acids. From germline, CDR1 is SGDLS and CDR2 YYNGEE. J was trimmed by 2 bases and V by 4 bases; bases with no gene match: 6. The CDR3 protein is CASSRELAGAYNEQFF. For the CDR3, the DNA is TGTGCCAGCAGCCGAGAGCTAGCGGGGGCCTACAATGAGCAGTTCTTC. Using reference TRBV9 and TRBJ2-1 for the parts outside the CDR3, the full variable domain is DSGVTQTPKHLITATGQRVTLRCSPRSGDLSVYWYQQSLDQGLQFLIQYYNGEERAKGNILERFSAQQFPDLHSELNLSSLELGDSALYFCASSRELAGAYNEQFFGPGTRLTVL.

Only one count was recorded for this clone. V is TRBV29-1 and J is TRBJ1-2, with D possibly matching TRBD1 (5 bases). V was cut by 4 bases and J by 4 bases, with 13 bases left in between. This CDR3 is 13 amino acids long. The germline CDR1 and CDR2 sequences are SQVTM and ANQGSEA. The CDR3 loop is CSVGANRPYGYTF. DNA for the CDR3: TGCAGCGTTGGGGCCAACAGGCCCTATGGCTACACCTTC.

The chain uses TRBV6-5 and TRBJ2-5, with D maybe TRBD2 (6 bases). Germline V gives CDR1 MNHEY, CDR2 SVGAGI. Trimming cost V 10 bases and J 4 bases, with 19 bases left between them. The CDR3 extends over 14 amino acids. The CDR3 nucleotides read TGTGCCACCCTCCTAGCGAGCGTTCGAGAGACCCAGTACTTC. The encoded protein is CATLLASVRETQYF.

This chain uses TRBV6-2 or TRBV6-3 with TRBJ2-3, with 15 bases lining up with TRBD2. V dropped 4 bases and J dropped 5; count of bases not matched to a gene: 7. Germline loops: CDR1 MNHEY, CDR2 SVGEGT. The CDR3 extends over 17 amino acids. Here the CDR3 reads CASSSGLAGGLGDTQYF. The CDR3 DNA sequence: TGTGCCAGCAGTTCAGGACTAGCGGGGGGGTTGGGAGATACGCAGTATTTT.

CDR3 loop: CASSPTTGVPYNEQFF. The CDR3 region has the DNA TGTGCCAGCTCACCGACGACAGGGGTCCCCTACAATGAGCAGTTCTTC. This chain connects TRBV18 to TRBJ2-1, with TRBD1 matching 8 bases. Unmatched junction bases numbered 6, after V lost 3 bases and J lost 2 bases. This CDR3 region has 16 residues. The V gene's germline CDR1 is KGHSH and CDR2 LQKENI.

V usage is TRBV5-1 and J usage is TRBJ2-7; tentative D call: TRBD2 (6 bases). The V gene lost 1 base and the J gene lost 3 bases, with 8 bases spanning the gap. The CDR3 length is 13 residues. Germline V gene sequence: CDR1 SGHRS, CDR2 YFSETQ. CDR3 loop: CASSLTGDYEQYF. The CDR3 coding sequence is TGCGCCAGCAGCTTGACGGGAGACTACGAGCAGTACTTC.

The chain has TRBV28 and TRBJ1-2; 9 bases align to TRBD1. V lost 5 bases, J lost 0 bases, and 7 bases stayed unmatched. Germline V gives CDR1 MDHEN, CDR2 SYDVKM. CDR3 size: 16 residues. Written as DNA, the CDR3 is TGTGCCAGCAGTCAGGGACAGGGACCTACTAACTATGGCTACACCTTC. Translated, it gives CASSQGQGPTNYGYTF.

This chain links TRBV5-8 with TRBJ2-7; 10 bases are a match to TRBD1. This CDR3 spans 15 amino acids. The germline CDR1 and CDR2 sequences are SGHTS and YDEGEE. The junction had 6 bases not matched to a gene; V was cut back by 4 bases and J by 2 bases. This chain's CDR3 is CASSPGQGVPYEQYF. The CDR3 coding sequence is TGTGCCAGCAGCCCAGGACAGGGGGTGCCCTACGAGCAGTACTTC. Combining the CDR3 with reference TRBV5-8 and TRBJ2-7 gives the whole variable domain EAGVTQSPTHLIKTRGQQATLRCSPISGHTSVYWYQQALGLGLQFLLWYDEGEERNRGNFPPRFSGRQFPNYSSELNVNALELEDSALYLCASSPGQGVPYEQYFGPGTRLTVT.

The V and J genes are TRBV4-3 and TRBJ2-7, with 8 bases identical to TRBD2. The CDR3 spans 15 residues. V dropped 2 bases and J dropped 3; count of bases not matched to a gene: 6. Germline CDR1 is LGHNA and CDR2 is YSLEER. CDR3 nucleotide sequence: TGCGCCAGCAGCCAATTACCCCTAGCGGGCTACGAGCAGTACTTC. Translated: CASSQLPLAGYEQYF.

This chain uses TRBV27 with TRBJ2-1, with D tentatively TRBD1 (5 bases). Germline-derived CDR1 and CDR2 are MNHEY and SMNVEV (reference sequence). The CDR3 is 14 amino acids. V gave up 7 bases and J gave up 2 bases, with 12 bases separating them. CDR3 sequence: CASTRQGTYNEQFF. The CDR3 coding sequence is TGTGCCAGCACCCGGCAGGGTACCTACAATGAGCAGTTCTTC.

The V call is TRBV6-6, the J call TRBJ1-5, with 7 bases identical to TRBD1. J was trimmed by 0 bases and V by 5 bases; bases with no gene match: 13. Germline values: CDR1 MNHNY, CDR2 SVGAGI (reference sequence). This CDR3 contains 18 residues. CDR3 in amino acids: CASSPWTGIQYSNQPQHF. CDR3 DNA sequence: TGTGCCAGCAGTCCGTGGACAGGAATACAATATAGCAATCAGCCCCAGCATTTT.

The CDR3 spells CASSHRDRADTGELFF. For the CDR3, the DNA is TGTGCCAGCAGCCACCGGGACAGGGCGGACACCGGGGAGCTGTTTTTT. The chain couples TRBV11-1 to TRBJ2-2, with 9 bases fitting TRBD1. Germline trimming cut 5 bases from V and 3 bases from J; bases unmatched to any gene: 7. This CDR3 is built from 16 residues. In germline, CDR1 is SGHAT, CDR2 FQDESV (reference sequence).

V usage is TRBV11-3 and J usage is TRBJ2-3, with 10 bases that match TRBD1. Looked up from germline, CDR1 is SGHNT and CDR2 is YENEEA. The J segment lost 2 bases and the V segment lost 8 bases, leaving 7 bases of the junction unmatched. The CDR3 extends over 15 amino acids. The CDR3 nucleotides read TGTGCCAGCTCAGGGGGACAGGGGCTCACAGATACGCAGTATTTT. It yields the protein CASSGGQGLTDTQYF.

The V gene is TRBV7-2, the J gene TRBJ1-3; D unclear. The CDR3 spans 16 residues. Germline V lookup: CDR1 SGHTA, CDR2 FQGNSA. V lost 0 bases and J lost 0, with 9 bases in between. DNA for the CDR3: TGTGCCAGCAGCTTAGCGCCGGGGTACTCTGGAAACACCATATATTTT. Translated, it gives CASSLAPGYSGNTIYF.

The J gene is TRBJ2-5, the V gene TRBV29-1; tentatively, D is TRBD2 (6 bases). The V gene lost 0 bases and the J gene lost 2 bases, with 13 bases spanning the gap. The CDR3 sequence is 15 residues long. CDR1 SQVTM and CDR2 ANQGSEA come from the germline V gene. The chain's CDR3 is CSVEDPRRAQETQYF. In nucleotides, the CDR3 is TGCAGCGTTGAAGATCCCCGGAGGGCTCAAGAGACCCAGTACTTC.